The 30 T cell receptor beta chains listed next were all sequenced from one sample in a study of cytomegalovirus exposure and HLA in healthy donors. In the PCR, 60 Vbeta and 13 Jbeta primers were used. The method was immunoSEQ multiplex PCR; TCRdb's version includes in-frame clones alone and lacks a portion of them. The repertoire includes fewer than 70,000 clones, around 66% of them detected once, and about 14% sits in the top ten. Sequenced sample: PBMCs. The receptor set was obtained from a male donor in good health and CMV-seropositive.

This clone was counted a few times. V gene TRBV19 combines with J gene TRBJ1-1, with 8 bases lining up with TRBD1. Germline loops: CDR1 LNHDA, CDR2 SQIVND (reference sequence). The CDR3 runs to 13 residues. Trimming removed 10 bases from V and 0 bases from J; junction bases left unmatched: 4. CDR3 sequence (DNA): TGTGCCACTGAGGACAGGGTGAACACTGAAGCTTTCTTT. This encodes CATEDRVNTEAFF. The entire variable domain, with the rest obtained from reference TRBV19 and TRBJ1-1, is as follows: DGGITQSPKYLFRKEGQNVTLSCEQNLNHDAMYWYRQDPGQGLRLIYYSQIVNDFQKGDIAEGYSVSREKKESFPLTVTSAQKNPTAFYLCATEDRVNTEAFFGQGTRLTVV.

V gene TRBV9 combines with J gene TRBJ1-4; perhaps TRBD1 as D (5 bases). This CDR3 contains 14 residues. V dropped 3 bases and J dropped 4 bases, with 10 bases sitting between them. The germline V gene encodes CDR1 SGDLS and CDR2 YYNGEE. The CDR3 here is CASSGGGINEKLFF. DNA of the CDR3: TGTGCCAGCAGCGGCGGGGGTATTAATGAAAAACTGTTTTTT.

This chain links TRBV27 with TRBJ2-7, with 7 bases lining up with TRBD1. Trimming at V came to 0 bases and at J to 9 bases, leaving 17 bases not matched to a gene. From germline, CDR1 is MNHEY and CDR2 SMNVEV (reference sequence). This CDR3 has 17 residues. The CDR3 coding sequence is TGTGCCAGCAGTTTATCTATTCGACAGGGTAGCCTCCGGAGGCAGTACTTC. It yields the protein CASSLSIRQGSLRRQYF.

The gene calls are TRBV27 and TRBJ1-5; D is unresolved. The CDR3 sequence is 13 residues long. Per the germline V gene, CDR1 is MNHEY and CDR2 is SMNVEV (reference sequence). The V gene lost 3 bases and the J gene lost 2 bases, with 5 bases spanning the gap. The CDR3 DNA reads TGTGCCAGCAGTTTTAGAGGCAATCAGCCCCAGCATTTT. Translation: CASSFRGNQPQHF.

In nucleotides, the CDR3 is TGTGCCAGCAGCTTGGAGAGCGCGGGAGGAGAGACCCAGTACTTC. Amino acids: CASSLESAGGETQYF. The genes are TRBV5-5 and TRBJ2-5; TRBD2 matches at 8 bases. CDR3 length equals 15 residues. CDR1 SGHKS and CDR2 YYEKEE come from the germline V gene (reference sequence). The ends lost 0 bases at V and 4 bases at J; junction bases unmatched: 5.

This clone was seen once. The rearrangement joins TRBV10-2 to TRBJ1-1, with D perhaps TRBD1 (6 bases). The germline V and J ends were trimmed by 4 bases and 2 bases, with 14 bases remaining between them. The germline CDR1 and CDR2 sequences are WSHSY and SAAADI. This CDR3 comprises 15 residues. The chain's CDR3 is CASSVSAGANTEAFF. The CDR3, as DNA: TGCGCCAGCAGTGTTAGCGCAGGGGCTAACACTGAAGCTTTCTTT.

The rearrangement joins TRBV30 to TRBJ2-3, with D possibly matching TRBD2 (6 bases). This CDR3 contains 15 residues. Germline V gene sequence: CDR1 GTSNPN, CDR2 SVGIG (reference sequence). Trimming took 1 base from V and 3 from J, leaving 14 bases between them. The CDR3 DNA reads TGTGCCTGGAGTGGAGGGCGGGGACCGACAGATACGCAGTATTTT. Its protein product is CAWSGGRGPTDTQYF.

The chain's CDR3 is CASGLPHHFSGRRGDTQYF. CDR3 DNA: TGTGCTAGTGGTTTGCCCCACCATTTTAGCGGGAGACGGGGAGATACGCAGTATTTT. The V call is TRBV12-5, the J call TRBJ2-3; 9 bases are shared with TRBD2. Germline V gives CDR1 LGHNT, CDR2 FRNRAP. This CDR3 is 19 amino acids long. The trim removed 2 bases at V and 5 bases at J, leaving 17 bases unmatched.

CDR3 protein: CASNRRDLNTEAFF. The CDR3 nucleotides read TGTGCCAGCAACCGCAGGGATCTGAACACTGAAGCTTTCTTT. The chain has TRBV7-9 and TRBJ1-1, with a tentative D call TRBD1 (5 bases). V lost 7 bases and J lost 0, with 12 bases in between. CDR3 length equals 14 residues. From germline, CDR1 is SEHNR and CDR2 FQNEAQ (reference sequence).

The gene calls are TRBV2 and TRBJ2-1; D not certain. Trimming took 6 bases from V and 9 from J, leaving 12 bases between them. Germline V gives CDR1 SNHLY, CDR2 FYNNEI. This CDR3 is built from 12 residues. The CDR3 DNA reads TGTGCCAGCAGAGATAGTTTGAGTGAGCAGTTCTTC. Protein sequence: CASRDSLSEQFF.

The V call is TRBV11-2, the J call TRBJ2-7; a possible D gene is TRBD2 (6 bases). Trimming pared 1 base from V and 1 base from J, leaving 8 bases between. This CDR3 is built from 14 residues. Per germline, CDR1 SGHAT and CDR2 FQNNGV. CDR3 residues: CASSLVRGSYEQYF. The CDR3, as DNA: TGTGCCAGCAGCTTAGTACGGGGGTCCTACGAGCAGTACTTC.

The CDR3 coding sequence is TGTGCCAGTAGTCTCTACAGGGGCGATACGCAGTATTTT. The encoded protein is CASSLYRGDTQYF. This sequence joins TRBV19 and TRBJ2-3, with TRBD1 matching 7 bases. The CDR3 contains 13 residues. With V trimmed by 5 bases and J by 6 bases, 5 bases remained unmatched. Germline lookup yields CDR1 LNHDA and CDR2 SQIVND (reference sequence).

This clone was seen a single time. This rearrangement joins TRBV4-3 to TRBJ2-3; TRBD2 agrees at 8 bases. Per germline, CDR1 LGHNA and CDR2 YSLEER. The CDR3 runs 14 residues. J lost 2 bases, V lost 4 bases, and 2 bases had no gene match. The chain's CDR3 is CASSLGGVTDTQYF. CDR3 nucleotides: TGCGCCAGCAGCCTCGGGGGGGTCACAGATACGCAGTATTTT.

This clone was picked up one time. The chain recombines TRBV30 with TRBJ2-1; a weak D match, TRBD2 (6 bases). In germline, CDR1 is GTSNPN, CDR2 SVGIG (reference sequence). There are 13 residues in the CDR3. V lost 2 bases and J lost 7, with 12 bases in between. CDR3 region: CAWSTLARNEQFF. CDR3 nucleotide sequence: TGTGCCTGGAGTACTCTAGCGAGGAATGAGCAGTTCTTC.

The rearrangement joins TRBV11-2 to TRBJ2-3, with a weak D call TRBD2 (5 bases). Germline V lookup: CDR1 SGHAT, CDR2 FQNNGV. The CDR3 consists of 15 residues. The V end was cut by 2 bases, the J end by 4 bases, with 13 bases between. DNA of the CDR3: TGTGCCAGCAGCTTAAGATGGGGAGCAGCAGATACGCAGTATTTT. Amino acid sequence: CASSLRWGAADTQYF. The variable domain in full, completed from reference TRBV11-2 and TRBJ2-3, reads EAGVAQSPRYKIIEKRQSVAFWCNPISGHATLYWYQQILGQGPKLLIQFQNNGVVDDSQLPKDRFSAERLKGVDSTLKIQPAKLEDSAVYLCASSLRWGAADTQYFGPGTRLTVL.

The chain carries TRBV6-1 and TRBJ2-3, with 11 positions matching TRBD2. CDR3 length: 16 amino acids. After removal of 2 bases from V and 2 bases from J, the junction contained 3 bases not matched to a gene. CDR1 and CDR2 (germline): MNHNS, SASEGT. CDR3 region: CASSESSGGATDTQYF. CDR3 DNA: TGTGCCAGCAGTGAAAGTAGCGGGGGGGCCACAGATACGCAGTATTTT.

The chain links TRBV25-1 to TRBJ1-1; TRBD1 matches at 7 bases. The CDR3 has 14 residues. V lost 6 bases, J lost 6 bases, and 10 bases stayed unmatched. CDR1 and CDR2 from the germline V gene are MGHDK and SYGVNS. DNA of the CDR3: TGTGCCAGCAGCGATTCCTGGGACAGTTCTGAAGCTTTCTTT. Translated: CASSDSWDSSEAFF.

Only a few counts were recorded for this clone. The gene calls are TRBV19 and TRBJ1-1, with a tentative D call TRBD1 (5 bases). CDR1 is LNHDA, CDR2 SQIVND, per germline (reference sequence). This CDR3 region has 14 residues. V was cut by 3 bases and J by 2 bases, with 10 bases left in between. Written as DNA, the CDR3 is TGTGCCAGTAGTATCTTTGGGGCTAACACTGAAGCTTTCTTT. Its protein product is CASSIFGANTEAFF.

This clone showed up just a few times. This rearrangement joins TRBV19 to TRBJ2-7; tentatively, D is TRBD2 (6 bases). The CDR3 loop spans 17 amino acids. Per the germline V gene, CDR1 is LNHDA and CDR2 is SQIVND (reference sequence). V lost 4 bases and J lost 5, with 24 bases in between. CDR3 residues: CASSKSGGTELADEQYF. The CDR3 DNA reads TGTGCCAGTAGTAAGTCGGGCGGAACGGAACTAGCTGACGAGCAGTACTTC.

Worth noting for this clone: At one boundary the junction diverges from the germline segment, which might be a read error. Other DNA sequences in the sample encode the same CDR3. CDR3 in amino acids: CASSLSSYEQYF. In nucleotides, the CDR3 is TGTGCCAGCAGCTTGTCGTCCTACGAGCAGTACTTC. The chain recombines TRBV5-1 with TRBJ2-7, with D hard to call. The CDR3 is 12 residues long. Germline V gene data show CDR1 as SGHRS and CDR2 as YFSETQ.

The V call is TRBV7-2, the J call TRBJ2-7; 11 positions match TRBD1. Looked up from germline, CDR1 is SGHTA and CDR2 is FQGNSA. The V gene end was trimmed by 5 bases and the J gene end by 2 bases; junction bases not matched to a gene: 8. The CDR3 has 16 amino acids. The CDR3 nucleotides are TGTGCCAGCAGCCCGCGGACAGGGGGCCTTCCCTACGAGCAGTACTTC. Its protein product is CASSPRTGGLPYEQYF.

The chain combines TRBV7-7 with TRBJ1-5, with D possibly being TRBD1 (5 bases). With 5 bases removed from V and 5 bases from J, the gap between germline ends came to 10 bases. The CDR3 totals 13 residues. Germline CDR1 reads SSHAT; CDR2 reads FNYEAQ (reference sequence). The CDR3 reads CASSLREDQPQHF. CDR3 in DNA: TGTGCCAGCAGCCTCAGGGAGGATCAGCCCCAGCATTTT.

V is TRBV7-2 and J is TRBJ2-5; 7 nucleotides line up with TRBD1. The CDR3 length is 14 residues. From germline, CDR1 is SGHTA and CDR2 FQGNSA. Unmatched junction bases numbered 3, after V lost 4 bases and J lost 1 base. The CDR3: CASSSYRGQETQYF. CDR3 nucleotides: TGTGCCAGCAGCTCCTACAGGGGCCAAGAGACCCAGTACTTC.

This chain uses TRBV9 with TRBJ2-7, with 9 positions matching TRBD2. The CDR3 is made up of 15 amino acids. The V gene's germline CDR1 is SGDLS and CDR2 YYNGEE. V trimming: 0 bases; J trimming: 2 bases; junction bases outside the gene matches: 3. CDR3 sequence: CASSVGAGGAYEQYF. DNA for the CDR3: TGTGCCAGCAGCGTAGGCGCGGGAGGGGCCTACGAGCAGTACTTC.

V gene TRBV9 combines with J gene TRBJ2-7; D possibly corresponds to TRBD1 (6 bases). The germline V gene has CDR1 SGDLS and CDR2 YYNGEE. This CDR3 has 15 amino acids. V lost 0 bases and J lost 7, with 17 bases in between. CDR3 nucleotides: TGTGCCAGCAGCGTAGGCCCAGGGGCCCGCTGGGAGCAGTACTTC. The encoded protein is CASSVGPGARWEQYF.

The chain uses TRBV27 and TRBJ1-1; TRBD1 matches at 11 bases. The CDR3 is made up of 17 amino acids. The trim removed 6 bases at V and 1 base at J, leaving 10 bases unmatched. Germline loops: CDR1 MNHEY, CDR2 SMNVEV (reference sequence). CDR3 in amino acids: CASRIRGQGVENTEAFF. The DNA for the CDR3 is TGTGCCAGCAGAATTAGGGGACAGGGGGTAGAGAACACTGAAGCTTTCTTT.

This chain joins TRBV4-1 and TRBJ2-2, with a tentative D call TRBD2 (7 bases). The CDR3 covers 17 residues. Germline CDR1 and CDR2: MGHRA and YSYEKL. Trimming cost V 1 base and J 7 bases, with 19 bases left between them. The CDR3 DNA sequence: TGCGCCAGCAGCCAAGGGGTGGGGGGGGGCCACAACGGGGAGCTGTTTTTT. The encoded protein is CASSQGVGGGHNGELFF.

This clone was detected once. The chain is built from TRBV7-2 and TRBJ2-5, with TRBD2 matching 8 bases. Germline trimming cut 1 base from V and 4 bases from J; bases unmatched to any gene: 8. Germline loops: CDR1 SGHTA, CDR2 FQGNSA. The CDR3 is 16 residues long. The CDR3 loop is CASSLGLASLGETQYF. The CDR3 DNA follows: TGTGCCAGCAGCTTAGGACTAGCGTCCCTGGGAGAGACCCAGTACTTC.

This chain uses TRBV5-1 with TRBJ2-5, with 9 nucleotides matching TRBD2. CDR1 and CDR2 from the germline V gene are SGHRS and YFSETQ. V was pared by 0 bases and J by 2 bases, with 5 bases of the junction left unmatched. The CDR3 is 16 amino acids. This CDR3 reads CASSLEEAGGQETQYF. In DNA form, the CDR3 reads TGCGCCAGCAGCTTGGAAGAAGCGGGAGGACAAGAGACCCAGTACTTC.

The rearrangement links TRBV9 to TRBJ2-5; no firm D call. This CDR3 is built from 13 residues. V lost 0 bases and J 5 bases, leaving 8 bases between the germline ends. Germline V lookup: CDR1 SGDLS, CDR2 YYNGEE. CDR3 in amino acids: CASSVEPWETQYF. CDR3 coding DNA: TGTGCCAGCAGCGTAGAGCCGTGGGAGACCCAGTACTTC.